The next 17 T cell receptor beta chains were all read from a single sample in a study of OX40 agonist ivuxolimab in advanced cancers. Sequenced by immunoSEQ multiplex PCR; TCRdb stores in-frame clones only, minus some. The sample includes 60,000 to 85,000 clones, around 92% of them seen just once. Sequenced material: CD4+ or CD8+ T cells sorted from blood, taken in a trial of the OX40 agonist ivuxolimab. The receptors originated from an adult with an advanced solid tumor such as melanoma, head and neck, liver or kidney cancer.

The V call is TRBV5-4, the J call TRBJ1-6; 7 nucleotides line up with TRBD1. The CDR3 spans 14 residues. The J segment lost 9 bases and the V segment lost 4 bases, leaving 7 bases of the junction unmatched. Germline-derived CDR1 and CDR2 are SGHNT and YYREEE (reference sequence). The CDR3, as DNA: TGTGCCAGCAGCGCAGACAGGGCTGGTTCACCCCTCCACTTT. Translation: CASSADRAGSPLHF.

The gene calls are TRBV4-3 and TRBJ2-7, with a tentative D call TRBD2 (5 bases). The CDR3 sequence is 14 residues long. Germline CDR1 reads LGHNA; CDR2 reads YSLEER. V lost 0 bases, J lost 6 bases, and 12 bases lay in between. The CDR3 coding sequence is TGCGCCAGCAGCCAAGATTTGACGGGATCCGAGCAGTACTTC. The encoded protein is CASSQDLTGSEQYF.

The DNA for the CDR3 is TGTGCCAGCAGTGAAACCGGGCAGCCCTACGAGCAGTACTTC. It is translated as CASSETGQPYEQYF. This chain joins TRBV6-1 and TRBJ2-7; no clear D gene. This CDR3 is 14 amino acids long. Germline V CDR1 and CDR2: MNHNS, SASEGT. The germline V and J ends were trimmed by 2 bases and 2 bases, with 10 bases remaining between them.

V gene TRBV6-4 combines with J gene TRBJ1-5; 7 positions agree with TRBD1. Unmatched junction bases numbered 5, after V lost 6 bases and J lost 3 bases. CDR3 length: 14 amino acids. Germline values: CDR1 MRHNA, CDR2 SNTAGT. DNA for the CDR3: TGTGCCAGCAGCCCCGGGACAGACAATCAGCCCCAGCATTTT. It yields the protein CASSPGTDNQPQHF.

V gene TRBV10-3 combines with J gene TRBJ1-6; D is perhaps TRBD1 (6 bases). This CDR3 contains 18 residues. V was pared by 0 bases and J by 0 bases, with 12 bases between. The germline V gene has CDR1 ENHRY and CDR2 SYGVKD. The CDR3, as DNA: TGTGCCATCAGTGAGTCGTGGGACACGAGCTCCTATAATTCACCCCTCCACTTT. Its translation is CAISESWDTSSYNSPLHF.

CDR3 nucleotide sequence: TGTGCCAGCAGCTTAGGAGGCTTTAATGAGCAGTTCTTC. It codes for CASSLGGFNEQFF. The J gene is TRBJ2-1, the V gene TRBV5-6; TRBD2 might be the D (5 bases). The CDR3 contains 13 residues. In germline, CDR1 is SGHDT, CDR2 YYEEEE. The V end was cut by 2 bases, the J end by 7 bases, with 10 bases between.

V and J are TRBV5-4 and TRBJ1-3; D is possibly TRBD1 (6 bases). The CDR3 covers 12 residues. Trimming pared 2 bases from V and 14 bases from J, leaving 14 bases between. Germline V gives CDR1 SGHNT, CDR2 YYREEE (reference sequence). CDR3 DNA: TGTGCCAGCAGCTTTGAGGGGGGCCACTTATATTTT. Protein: CASSFEGGHLYF.

In DNA form, the CDR3 reads TGTGCCAGCAGCCAAGATGATTTCGGTTCGGACAGCTCCTATGGCTACACCTTC. Translation gives CASSQDDFGSDSSYGYTF. The gene calls are TRBV4-2 and TRBJ1-2; a possible D gene is TRBD1 (6 bases). This CDR3 has 18 amino acids. Trimming removed 0 bases from V and 4 bases from J, with 21 bases in between. In germline, CDR1 is LGHNA, CDR2 YNFKEQ.

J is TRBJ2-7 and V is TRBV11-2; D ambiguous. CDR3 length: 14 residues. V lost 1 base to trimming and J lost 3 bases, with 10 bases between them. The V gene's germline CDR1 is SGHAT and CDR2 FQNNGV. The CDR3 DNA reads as TGTGCCAGCAGCTTAGGGGCAGCCGACTACGAGCAGTACTTC. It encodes CASSLGAADYEQYF.

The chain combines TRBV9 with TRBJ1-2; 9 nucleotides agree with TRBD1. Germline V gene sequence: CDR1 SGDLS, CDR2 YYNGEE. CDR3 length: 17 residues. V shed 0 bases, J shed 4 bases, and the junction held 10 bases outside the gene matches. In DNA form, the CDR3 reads TGTGCCAGCAGCGTAGGAACAGGGGGCGCTGATCTCTATGGCTACACCTTC. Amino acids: CASSVGTGGADLYGYTF.

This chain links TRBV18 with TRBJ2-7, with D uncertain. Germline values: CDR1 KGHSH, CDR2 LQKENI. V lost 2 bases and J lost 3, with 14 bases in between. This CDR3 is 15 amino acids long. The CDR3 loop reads CASSPETPIGYEQYF. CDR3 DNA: TGTGCCAGCTCACCAGAGACGCCCATAGGCTACGAGCAGTACTTC.

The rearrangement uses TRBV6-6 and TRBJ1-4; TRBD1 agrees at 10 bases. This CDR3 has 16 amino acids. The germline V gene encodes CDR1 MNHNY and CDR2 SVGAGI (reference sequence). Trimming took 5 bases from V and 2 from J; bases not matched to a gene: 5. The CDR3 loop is CASSPTGGATNEKLFF. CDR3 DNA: TGTGCCAGCAGTCCGACAGGGGGCGCGACTAATGAAAAACTGTTTTTT.

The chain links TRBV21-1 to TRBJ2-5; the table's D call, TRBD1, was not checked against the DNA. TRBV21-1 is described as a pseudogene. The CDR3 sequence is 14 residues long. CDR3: CASSKEDRGETQYF. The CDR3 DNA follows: TGTGCCAGCAGCAAAGAGGACAGGGGCGAGACCCAGTACTTC.

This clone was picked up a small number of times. Written as DNA, the CDR3 is TGTGCCAGCAGTAAAAGGACAGATTGGAACACTGAAGCTTTCTTT. Translation: CASSKRTDWNTEAFF. The chain uses TRBV28 and TRBJ1-1; maybe TRBD1 (6 bases). The V gene's germline CDR1 is MDHEN and CDR2 SYDVKM. This CDR3 has 15 amino acids. The germline V and J ends were trimmed by 5 bases and 1 base, with 14 bases remaining between them.

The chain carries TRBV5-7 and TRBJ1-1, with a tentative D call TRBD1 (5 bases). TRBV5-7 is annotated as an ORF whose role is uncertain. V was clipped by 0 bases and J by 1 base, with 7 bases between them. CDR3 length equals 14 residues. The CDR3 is CASSLARENTEAFF. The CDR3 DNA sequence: TGTGCCAGCAGCTTGGCCAGGGAGAACACTGAAGCTTTCTTT.

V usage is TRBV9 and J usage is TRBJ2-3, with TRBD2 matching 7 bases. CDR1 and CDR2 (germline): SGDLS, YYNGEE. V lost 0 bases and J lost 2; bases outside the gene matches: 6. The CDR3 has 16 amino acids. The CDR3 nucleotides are TGTGCCAGCAGCGTAGGTGGGGGGGACCTCACAGATACGCAGTATTTT. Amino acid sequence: CASSVGGGDLTDTQYF. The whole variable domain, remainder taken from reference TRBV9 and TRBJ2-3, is DSGVTQTPKHLITATGQRVTLRCSPRSGDLSVYWYQQSLDQGLQFLIQYYNGEERAKGNILERFSAQQFPDLHSELNLSSLELGDSALYFCASSVGGGDLTDTQYFGPGTRLTVL.

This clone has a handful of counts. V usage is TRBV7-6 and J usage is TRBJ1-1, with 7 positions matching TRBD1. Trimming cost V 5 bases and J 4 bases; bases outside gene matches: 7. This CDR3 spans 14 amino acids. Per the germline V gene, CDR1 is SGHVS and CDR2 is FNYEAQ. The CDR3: CASSIRGEGTEAFF. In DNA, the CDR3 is TGTGCCAGCAGCATCAGGGGGGAGGGCACTGAAGCTTTCTTT.